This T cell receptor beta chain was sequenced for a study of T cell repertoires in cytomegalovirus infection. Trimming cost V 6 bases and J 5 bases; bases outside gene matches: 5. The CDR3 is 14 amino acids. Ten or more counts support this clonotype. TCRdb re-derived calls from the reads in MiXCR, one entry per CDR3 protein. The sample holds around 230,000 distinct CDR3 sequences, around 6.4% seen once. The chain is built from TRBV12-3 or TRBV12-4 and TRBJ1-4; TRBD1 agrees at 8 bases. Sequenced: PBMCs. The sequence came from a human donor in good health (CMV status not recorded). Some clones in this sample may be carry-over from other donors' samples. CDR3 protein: CASRTWTGNEKLFF. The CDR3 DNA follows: TGTGCCAGCAGGACATGGACAGGGAATGAAAAACTGTTTTTT.